The source of this TCR beta chain is a study of regulatory T cells in long-lasting Graves disease. This clonotype was seen only a few times. Its specificity is not known. According to the study, TCR beta libraries were built with iRepertoire HTBI primers and CDR3-region Arm-PCR. TCRdb processed the multiplex PCR reads anew with MiXCR; each CDR3 protein has one entry. The sample lists 400,000 or so distinct CDR3 sequences, 23% occurring once. Time point here: persistent/refractory GD, antithyroid drugs over 5 years with positive TRAb. Extracted PBMC RNA gave rise to the TCR library. Study-level results: When disease was persistent, TRBV28, TRBJ1-2 and TRBJ2-5 were the favored segments.

CDR1 GTSNPN and CDR2 SVGIG come from the germline V gene (reference sequence). The CDR3 is 12 amino acids. Trimming took off 0 bases at V and 7 bases at J, with 9 bases between the two ends. The material was peripheral blood mononuclear cells (PBMCs), obtained when the disease was refractory, from a patient treated with antithyroid drugs. This sequence originates from a female donor with Graves disease. V usage is TRBV30 and J usage is TRBJ1-1; no reliable D call. CDR3 loop: CAWSVSAFEAFF. The CDR3 DNA reads as TGTGCCTGGAGTGTTTCGGCATTTGAAGCTTTCTTT.